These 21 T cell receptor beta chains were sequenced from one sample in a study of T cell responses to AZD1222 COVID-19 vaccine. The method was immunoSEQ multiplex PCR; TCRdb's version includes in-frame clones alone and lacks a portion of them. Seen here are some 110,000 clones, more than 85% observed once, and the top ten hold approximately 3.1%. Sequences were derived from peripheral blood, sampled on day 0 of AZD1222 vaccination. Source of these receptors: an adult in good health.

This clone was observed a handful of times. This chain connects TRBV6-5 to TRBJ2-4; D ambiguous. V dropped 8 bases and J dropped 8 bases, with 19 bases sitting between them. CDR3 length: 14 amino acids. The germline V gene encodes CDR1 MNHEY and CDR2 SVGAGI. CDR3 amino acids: CASGAEAKVDIQYF. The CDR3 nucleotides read TGTGCCAGCGGCGCTGAAGCGAAGGTGGACATTCAGTACTTC.

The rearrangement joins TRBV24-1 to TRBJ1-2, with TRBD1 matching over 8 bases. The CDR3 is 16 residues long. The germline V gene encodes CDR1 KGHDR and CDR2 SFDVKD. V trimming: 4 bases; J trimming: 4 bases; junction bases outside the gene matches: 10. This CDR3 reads CATSEWTGLEGYGYTF. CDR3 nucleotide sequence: TGTGCCACCAGTGAGTGGACAGGGTTGGAGGGCTATGGCTACACCTTC.

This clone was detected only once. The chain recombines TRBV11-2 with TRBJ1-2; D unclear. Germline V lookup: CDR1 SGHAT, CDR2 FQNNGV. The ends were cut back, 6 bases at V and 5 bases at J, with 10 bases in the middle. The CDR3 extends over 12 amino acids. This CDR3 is CASRNGSYGYTF. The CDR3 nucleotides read TGTGCCAGCAGGAATGGCTCGTATGGCTACACCTTC.

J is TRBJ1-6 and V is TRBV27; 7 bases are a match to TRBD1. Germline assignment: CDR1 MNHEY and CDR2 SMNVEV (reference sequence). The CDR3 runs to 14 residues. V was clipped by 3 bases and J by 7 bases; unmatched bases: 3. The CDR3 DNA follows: TGTGCCAGCAGTTTTGGGGACAGAAATTCACCCCTCCACTTT. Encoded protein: CASSFGDRNSPLHF.

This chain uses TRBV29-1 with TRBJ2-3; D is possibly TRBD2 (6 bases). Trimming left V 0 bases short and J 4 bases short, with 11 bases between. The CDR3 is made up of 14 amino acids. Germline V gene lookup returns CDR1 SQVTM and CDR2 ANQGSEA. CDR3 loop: CSVEDDSGADTQYF. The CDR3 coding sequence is TGCAGCGTTGAAGACGACTCGGGAGCAGATACGCAGTATTTT.

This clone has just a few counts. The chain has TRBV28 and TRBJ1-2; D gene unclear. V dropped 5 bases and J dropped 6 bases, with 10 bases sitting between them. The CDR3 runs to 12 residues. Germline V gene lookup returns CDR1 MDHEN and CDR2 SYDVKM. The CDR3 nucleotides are TGTGCCAGCAGTACCCCGTTTGATGGCTACACCTTC. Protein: CASSTPFDGYTF.

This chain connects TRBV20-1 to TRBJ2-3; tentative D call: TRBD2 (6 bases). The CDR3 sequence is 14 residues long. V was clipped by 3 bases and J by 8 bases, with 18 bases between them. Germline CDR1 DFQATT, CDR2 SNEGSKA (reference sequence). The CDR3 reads CSASPPYSEGTQYF. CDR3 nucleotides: TGCAGTGCTAGTCCACCCTATTCGGAGGGTACGCAGTATTTT.

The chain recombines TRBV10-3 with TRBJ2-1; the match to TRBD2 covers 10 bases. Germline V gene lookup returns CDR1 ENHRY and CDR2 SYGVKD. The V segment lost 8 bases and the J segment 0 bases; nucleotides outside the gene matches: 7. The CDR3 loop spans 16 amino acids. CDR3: CAIGSRTSGSYNEQFF. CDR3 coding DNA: TGTGCCATCGGGAGCCGGACTAGCGGCTCCTACAATGAGCAGTTCTTC.

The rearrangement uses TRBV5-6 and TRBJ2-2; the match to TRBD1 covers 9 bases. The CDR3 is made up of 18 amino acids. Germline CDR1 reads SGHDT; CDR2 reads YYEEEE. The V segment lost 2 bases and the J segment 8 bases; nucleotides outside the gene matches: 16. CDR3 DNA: TGTGCCAGCAGCTTAGTAGTTGGGACAGGGCCGGTAAAGGGGGAGCTGTTTTTT. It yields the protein CASSLVVGTGPVKGELFF.

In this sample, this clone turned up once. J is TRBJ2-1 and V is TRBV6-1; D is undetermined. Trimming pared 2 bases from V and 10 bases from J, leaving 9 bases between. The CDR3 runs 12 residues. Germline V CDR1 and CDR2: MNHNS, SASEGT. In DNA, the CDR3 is TGTGCCAGCAGTGAACCCCCTTGGGAGCAGTTCTTC. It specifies CASSEPPWEQFF.

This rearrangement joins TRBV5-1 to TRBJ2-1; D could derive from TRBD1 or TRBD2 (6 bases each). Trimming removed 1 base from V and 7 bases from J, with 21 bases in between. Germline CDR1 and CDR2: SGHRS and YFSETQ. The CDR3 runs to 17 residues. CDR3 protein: CASSLRSGAGKGNEQFF. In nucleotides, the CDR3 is TGCGCCAGCAGCTTGAGATCGGGGGCGGGAAAAGGGAATGAGCAGTTCTTC.

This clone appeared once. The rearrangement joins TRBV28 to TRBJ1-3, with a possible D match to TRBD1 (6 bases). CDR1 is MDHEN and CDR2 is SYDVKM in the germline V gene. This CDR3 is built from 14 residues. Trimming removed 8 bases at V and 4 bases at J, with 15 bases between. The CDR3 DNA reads TGTGCCAGCGGCTTACCGGGGGGCGGAAACACCATATATTTT. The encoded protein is CASGLPGGGNTIYF.

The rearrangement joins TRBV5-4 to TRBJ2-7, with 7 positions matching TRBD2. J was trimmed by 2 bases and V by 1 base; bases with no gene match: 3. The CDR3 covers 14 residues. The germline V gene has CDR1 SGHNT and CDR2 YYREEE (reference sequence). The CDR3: CASSLLAEPYEQYF. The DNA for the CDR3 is TGTGCCAGCAGCTTGCTAGCGGAACCCTACGAGCAGTACTTC.

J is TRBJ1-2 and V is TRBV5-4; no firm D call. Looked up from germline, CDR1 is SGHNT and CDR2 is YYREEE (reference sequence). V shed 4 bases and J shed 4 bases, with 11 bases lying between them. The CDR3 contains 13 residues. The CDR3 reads CASSIDVGYGYTF. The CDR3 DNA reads TGTGCCAGCAGCATCGACGTGGGCTATGGCTACACCTTC.

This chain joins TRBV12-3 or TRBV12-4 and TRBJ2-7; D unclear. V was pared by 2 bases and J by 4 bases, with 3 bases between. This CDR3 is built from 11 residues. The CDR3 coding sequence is TGTGCCAGCAGTTTAATATACGAGCAGTACTTC. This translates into CASSLIYEQYF.

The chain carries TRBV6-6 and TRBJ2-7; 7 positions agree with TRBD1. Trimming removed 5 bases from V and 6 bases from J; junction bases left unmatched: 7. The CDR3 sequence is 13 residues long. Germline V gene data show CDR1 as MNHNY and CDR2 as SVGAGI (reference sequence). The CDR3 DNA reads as TGTGCCAGCAGTCCGACAGGGTTGGGCGAGCAGTACTTC. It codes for CASSPTGLGEQYF.

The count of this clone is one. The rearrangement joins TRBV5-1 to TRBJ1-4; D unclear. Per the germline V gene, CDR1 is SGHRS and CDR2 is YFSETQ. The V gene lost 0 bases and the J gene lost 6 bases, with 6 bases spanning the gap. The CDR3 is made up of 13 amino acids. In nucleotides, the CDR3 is TGCGCCAGCAGCTTGGGGACGGATGAAAAACTGTTTTTT. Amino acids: CASSLGTDEKLFF.

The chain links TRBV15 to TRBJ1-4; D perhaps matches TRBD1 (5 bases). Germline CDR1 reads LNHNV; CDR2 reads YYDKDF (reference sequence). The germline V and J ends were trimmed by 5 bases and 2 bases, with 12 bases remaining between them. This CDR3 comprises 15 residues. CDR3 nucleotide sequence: TGTGCCACCAGCCCAATGGGGGTCACTAATGAAAAACTGTTTTTT. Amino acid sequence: CATSPMGVTNEKLFF.

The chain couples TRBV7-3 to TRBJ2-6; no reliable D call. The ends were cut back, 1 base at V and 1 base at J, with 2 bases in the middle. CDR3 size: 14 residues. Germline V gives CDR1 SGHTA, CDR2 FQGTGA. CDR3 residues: CASSLISGANVLTF. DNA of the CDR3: TGTGCCAGCAGCTTAATTTCTGGGGCCAACGTCCTGACTTTC.

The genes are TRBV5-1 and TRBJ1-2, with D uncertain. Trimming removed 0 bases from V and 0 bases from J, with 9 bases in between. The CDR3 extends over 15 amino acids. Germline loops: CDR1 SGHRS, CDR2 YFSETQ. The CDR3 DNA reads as TGCGCCAGCAGCTTGGAGGCCGCTGCTAACTATGGCTACACCTTC. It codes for CASSLEAAANYGYTF.

CDR3 residues: CASRENHNSPLHF. In DNA, the CDR3 is TGTGCCAGCAGAGAGAACCATAATTCACCCCTCCACTTT. The chain uses TRBV2 and TRBJ1-6, with D uncertain. This CDR3 region has 13 residues. In germline, CDR1 is SNHLY, CDR2 FYNNEI. The V gene lost 6 bases and the J gene lost 5 bases, with 8 bases spanning the gap.